This TCR beta chain was sequenced during a study of T cell changes during pregnancy in multiple sclerosis. The germline V gene encodes CDR1 MNHNS and CDR2 SASEGT. This CDR3 has 14 amino acids. The V and J ends lost 4 bases and 2 bases respectively, with 9 bases between them. The data were produced by immunoSEQ multiplex PCR, yet TCRdb's version contains in-frame clones alone and is incomplete. This table holds about 49,000 clones, approximately 94% found once. Sequencing used CD8+ T cells from peripheral blood mononuclear cells, obtained before pregnancy. This receptor was obtained from a female donor with multiple sclerosis, enrolled in a pregnancy study. The V gene is TRBV6-1, the J gene TRBJ1-5; D might be TRBD1 (6 bases). CDR3 nucleotides: TGTGCCAGCAGTGGGGCAGGGGGCAATCAGCCCCAGCATTTT. It encodes CASSGAGGNQPQHF.